These 11 T cell receptor beta chains share one sample of origin, sequenced in a study of cytomegalovirus exposure and HLA in healthy donors. Primers: 60 Vbeta forward and 13 Jbeta reverse. Generated by immunoSEQ multiplex PCR, the TCRdb table keeps only in-frame clones and is missing some. The sample contains approximately 150,000 clones, 68% of which appear only once. Sequencing used PBMCs. Receptor source: a woman aged 40 to 55 in good health and CMV-seropositive.

The chain recombines TRBV28 with TRBJ2-7, with 10 nucleotides matching TRBD1. CDR1 and CDR2 from the germline V gene are MDHEN and SYDVKM. V shed 4 bases and J 4 bases; nucleotides not matched to a gene: 4. The CDR3 totals 14 residues. DNA for the CDR3: TGTGCCAGCAGTTCACCGGGACAGGGGTACGAGCAGTACTTC. As protein: CASSSPGQGYEQYF. The full variable domain, with the rest looked up from reference TRBV28 and TRBJ2-7, is DVKVTQSSRYLVKRTGEKVFLECVQDMDHENMFWYRQDPGLGLRLIYFSYDVKMKEKGDIPEGYSVSREKKERFSLILESASTNQTSMYLCASSSPGQGYEQYFGPGTRLTVT.

CDR3 sequence (DNA): TGTGCCAGCAGTGAAGGGGCGGGCTCTGGGGCCAACGTCCTGACTTTC. Residues: CASSEGAGSGANVLTF. The J gene is TRBJ2-6, the V gene TRBV2, with a tentative D call TRBD2 (5 bases). Germline CDR1 SNHLY, CDR2 FYNNEI. CDR3 length: 16 residues. The V gene lost 1 base and the J gene lost 0 bases, with 7 bases spanning the gap. Full variable domain (missing parts from reference TRBV2 and TRBJ2-6): EPEVTQTPSHQVTQMGQEVILRCVPISNHLYFYWYRQILGQKVEFLVSFYNNEISEKSEIFDDQFSVERPDGSNFTLKIRSTKLEDSAMYFCASSEGAGSGANVLTFGAGSRLTVL.

This clone was seen once. The chain combines TRBV27 with TRBJ1-6; D may be TRBD1 (6 bases). V was shortened by 2 bases and J by 10 bases, with 12 bases between the two germline ends. This CDR3 comprises 14 residues. From germline, CDR1 is MNHEY and CDR2 SMNVEV (reference sequence). The DNA for the CDR3 is TGTGCCAGCAGTTTACAGGGGTCCAACTCACCCCTCCACTTT. Protein: CASSLQGSNSPLHF.

J is TRBJ2-3 and V is TRBV10-3, with 9 bases lining up with TRBD2. The germline V gene has CDR1 ENHRY and CDR2 SYGVKD. This CDR3 has 16 amino acids. The V segment lost 5 bases and the J segment 4 bases; nucleotides outside the gene matches: 10. CDR3 loop: CAISPHGLASSDTQYF. CDR3 DNA: TGTGCCATCAGTCCCCACGGACTAGCGTCATCAGATACGCAGTATTTT.

The genes are TRBV28 and TRBJ1-2; the D is unclear. This CDR3 spans 13 amino acids. The V gene lost 6 bases and the J gene lost 3 bases, with 11 bases spanning the gap. Looked up from germline, CDR1 is MDHEN and CDR2 is SYDVKM. Here the CDR3 DNA reads TGTGCCAGCAGCCGAATGACTGACTATGGCTACACCTTC. Translating it yields CASSRMTDYGYTF.

This clone was counted between two and nine times. The chain joins TRBV11-2 to TRBJ2-1; the D gene is possibly TRBD2 (6 bases). The CDR3 runs 16 residues. Trimming took off 1 base at V and 0 bases at J, with 10 bases between the two ends. The V gene's germline CDR1 is SGHAT and CDR2 FQNNGV. CDR3 protein: CASSLGGVGSYNEQFF. CDR3 bases: TGTGCCAGCAGCTTAGGGGGGGTAGGCTCCTACAATGAGCAGTTCTTC.

J is TRBJ2-3 and V is TRBV19; D uncertain. The CDR3 contains 14 residues. V lost 1 base and J lost 0, with 5 bases in between. CDR1 LNHDA and CDR2 SQIVND come from the germline V gene (reference sequence). Here the CDR3 DNA reads TGTGCCAGTAGTATAGGTACTAGCACAGATACGCAGTATTTT. Amino acids: CASSIGTSTDTQYF.

V gene TRBV7-9 combines with J gene TRBJ1-1; D gene uncertain. CDR3 size: 12 residues. Trimming cost V 1 base and J 9 bases, with 9 bases left between them. Germline CDR1 and CDR2: SEHNR and FQNEAQ (reference sequence). The CDR3 spells CASSLDAGKAFF. The CDR3 DNA is TGTGCCAGCAGCTTAGATGCGGGGAAAGCTTTCTTT.

This chain links TRBV2 with TRBJ1-2; 7 bases line up with TRBD1. Germline V CDR1 and CDR2: SNHLY, FYNNEI. CDR3 length: 16 amino acids. Germline trimming cut 2 bases from V and 1 base from J; bases unmatched to any gene: 7. CDR3 in DNA: TGTGCCAGCAGTGAAACACGACAGGGCCATAACTATGGCTACACCTTC. Protein product: CASSETRQGHNYGYTF.

About this clone itself: Relative to the germline gene, one junction end is altered; a read error may explain this. This rearrangement joins TRBV7-7 to TRBJ2-3; 10 bases fit TRBD1. The CDR3 has 15 amino acids. CDR1 is SSHAT and CDR2 is FNYEAQ in the germline V gene (reference sequence). DNA of the CDR3: TGTGCTAGCAGCCGTGGACAGGGGGGTACAGATACGCAGTATTTT. Protein product: CASSRGQGGTDTQYF. Looking up the rest from reference TRBV7-7 and TRBJ2-3 gives the full variable domain: GAGVSQSPRYKVTKRGQDVTLRCDPISSHATLYWYQQALGQGPEFLTYFNYEAQPDKSGLPSDRFSAERPEGSISTLTIQRTEQRDSAMYRCASSRGQGGTDTQYFGPGTRLTVL.

The chain joins TRBV14 to TRBJ2-7; D unclear. Trimming removed 0 bases at V and 6 bases at J, with 9 bases between. Germline V gives CDR1 SGHDN, CDR2 FVKESK. The CDR3 is 13 residues long. The chain's CDR3 is CASSQDFVGEQYF. Here the CDR3 DNA reads TGTGCCAGCAGCCAAGATTTCGTCGGCGAGCAGTACTTC.